The 15 T cell receptor delta chains below were found in one sample sequenced in a study of γδ T cells in repeated Plasmodium falciparum infection. Gammadelta T cells were flow-sorted from PBMC into Vgamma9/Vdelta2+ and Vdelta2-negative populations for bulk analysis. With CATT, TCRdb re-called clones from the multiplex PCR reads. The sample gives 40,000 to 55,000 delta-chain clones, about 2% of which show up once; 24% is in the top ten. Sequencing used gamma-delta T cells from blood. These receptor sequences come from a pool of human donors (malaria-infected and uninfected, not separated).

This clone was found a few times. The TCRdb protein comes from a much larger clone and disagrees with this DNA's translation at residue 15, likely due to a read error; the protein given here is derived from the DNA. V and J are TRDV1 and TRDJ1; D gene uncertain. V lost 3 bases and J lost 0, with 32 bases in between. Germline V gene sequence: CDR1 TSWWSYY, CDR2 QGS. The CDR3 is made up of 22 amino acids. The chain's CDR3 is CALGDPWPHLLRTGVYTDKLIF. Written as DNA, the CDR3 is TGTGCTCTTGGGGACCCTTGGCCCCATCTTCTACGTACCGGGGTGTACACCGATAAACTCATCTTT.

The table lists this clone with a few counts. The amino acid sequence in TCRdb belongs to a much larger clone and departs from this DNA's translation at residue 19, likely a sequencing read error; the sequence shown is translated from the DNA. With the J gene uncalled, the V gene is TRDV1; the D call TRDD3 from the table was never checked on the DNA. The CDR3 sequence is 20 residues long. Germline values: CDR1 TSWWSYY, CDR2 QGS. CDR3 loop: CALGNDFLRTLLGDTYRLTF. In DNA, the CDR3 is TGTGCTCTTGGGAACGATTTCCTACGTACCTTACTGGGGGATACGTATAGGCTCACCTTT.

A remark on this clone: A far larger clone is off by one base, so a read error is likely. Other DNA sequences in the sample encode the same CDR3. V and J are TRDV3 and TRDJ2; TRDD3 matches at 7 bases. Per the germline V gene, CDR1 is TVYSNPD and CDR2 is GDNSRS (reference sequence). The CDR3 is made up of 17 amino acids. DNA for the CDR3: TGCGCCTTTGAAGAGTTTAACGGGGGATTTTTGACAGCACAACTCTTCTTT. Amino acids: CAFEEFNGGFLTAQLFF.

In its sample, this clone was seen many times. A far larger clone is only one base removed, so a read error is likely. The sample holds other DNA sequences that translate to the same CDR3. The gene calls are TRDV2 and TRDJ1; 12 nucleotides match TRDD3. TCRdb gives no J gene; it was assigned here by matching the DNA to germline. J lost 0 bases, V lost 1 base, and 17 bases had no gene match. The germline V gene encodes CDR1 GEAIGNYY and CDR2 EKD. The CDR3 has 21 residues. CDR3 protein: CACDTLLLGDTDLDNTDKLIF. The DNA for the CDR3 is TGTGCCTGTGACACTCTTTTACTGGGGGATACCGACCTCGACAACACCGATAAACTCATCTTT.

This clone was seen at least ten times. TCRdb lists the protein of a much larger clone for this DNA, which differs at residue 4, so this is likely a read error; the protein given here is translated from the DNA itself. The rearrangement joins TRDV2 to TRDJ1; TRDD3 agrees at 8 bases. TCRdb supplies no J gene; here it was assigned by aligning the nucleotide sequence to germline. Trimming took 5 bases from V and 3 from J; bases not matched to a gene: 10. The CDR3 has 15 amino acids. Germline V lookup: CDR1 GEAIGNYY, CDR2 EKD. CDR3 region: CACGSLGDLSDKLIF. The CDR3 DNA reads TGTGCCTGTGGCAGCCTGGGGGACCTCTCCGATAAACTCATCTTT.

In this sample, this clone turned up a few times. For this DNA, TCRdb reports the protein of a much larger clone, which diverges at residue 16, most likely from a read error; the protein presented here is translated directly from the DNA. The rearrangement uses TRDV3 and TRDJ1, with D perhaps TRDD1 (6 bases). The J gene comes from matching the DNA to germline here; TCRdb lacks it. The CDR3 is made up of 21 amino acids. V gave up 3 bases and J gave up 3 bases, with 38 bases separating them. Germline loops: CDR1 TVYSNPD, CDR2 GDNSRS (reference sequence). CDR3 sequence reads: CAFHGVPRKGTNQKYADKLIF. The CDR3 DNA reads as TGTGCCTTCCATGGGGTCCCACGAAAGGGGACCAACCAGAAATACGCCGATAAACTCATCTTT.

This clone was detected many times. TCRdb records a much larger clone's protein for this DNA, with a difference at residue 21 that likely arises from a read error; the protein given is the translation of the DNA. The chain couples TRDV3 to TRDJ1; 7 nucleotides align to TRDD3. The CDR3 totals 24 residues. Per germline, CDR1 TVYSNPD and CDR2 GDNSRS (reference sequence). CDR3 in DNA: TGTGCCTTTTACCACCACTTTTCAAGGGCACGACAGACGGGGGATGGATGGAACACCGATAGACTCATCTTT. It encodes CAFYHHFSRARQTGDGWNTDRLIF. Combining the CDR3 with reference TRDV3 and TRDJ1 gives the whole variable domain CDKVTQSSPDQTVASGSEVVLLCTYDTVYSNPDLFWYRIRPDYSFQFVFYGDNSRSEGADFTQGRFSVKHILTQKAFHLVISPVRTEDSATYYCAFYHHFSRARQTGDGWNTDRLIFGKGTRVTVEP.

In regard to this clone: The likely explanation is a read error, given a far larger clone one base away. This CDR3 is also generated by other DNA sequences in the sample. The rearrangement joins TRDV1 to TRDJ1, with D possibly being TRDD2 or TRDD3 (5 bases each). TCRdb lists no J gene, so it was determined here by aligning the DNA to germline. CDR3 length: 16 residues. The germline V gene has CDR1 TSWWSYY and CDR2 QGS. For the CDR3, the DNA is TGTGCCCTTGGGGACTCTGGGCTCCTATACACCGATAAACTCATCTTT. This sequence encodes CALGDSGLLYTDKLIF.

This chain connects TRDV2 to TRDJ1; TRDD3 matches 12 bases. The length of the CDR3 is 14 residues. CDR1 and CDR2 from the germline V gene are GEAIGNYY and EKD. The CDR3: CSVLGDTDTDKLIF. The CDR3 nucleotides read TGTAGCGTACTGGGGGATACTGACACCGATAAACTCATCTTT.

On this clone itself: The protein in TCRdb stems from a much larger clone and differs at residue 10 from this DNA's translation, likely a read error; here the protein is translated from the DNA. The chain uses TRAV36/DV7 and TRDJ1; D is possibly TRDD2 (6 bases). The J gene was not available in TCRdb and was assigned here by matching the DNA to germline segments. The CDR3 sequence is 15 residues long. V was clipped by 6 bases and J by 4 bases, with 22 bases between them. Germline V gives CDR1 VTNFRS, CDR2 LTSSGIE (reference sequence). Here the CDR3 reads CAGAPPSQYIDKLIF. The CDR3 nucleotides read TGTGCTGGAGCTCCCCCTTCCCAGTACATCGATAAACTCATCTTT.

This clone has ten or more counts. This DNA's translation differs at residue 7 from TCRdb's protein, which comes from a much larger clone; a read error is likely, and the protein shown is translated from the DNA. The chain recombines TRDV2 with TRDJ1, with 9 bases aligning to TRDD3. The J gene, absent from TCRdb, was called here by matching the DNA to germline. Germline-derived CDR1 and CDR2 are GEAIGNYY and EKD. With 0 bases clipped from V and 0 bases from J, the junction kept 13 bases outside the gene matches. This CDR3 has 19 amino acids. This CDR3 reads CACDTGSLYWGTDTDKLIF. The DNA of the CDR3 is TGTGCCTGTGACACCGGTAGCCTCTACTGGGGGACCGACACCGATAAACTCATCTTT.

This clone occurred many times. The mismatch at residue 14 between this DNA's translation and the TCRdb protein of a much larger clone likely reflects a read error; the protein shown is translated from the DNA. V and J are TRDV3 and TRDJ1; D may correspond to TRDD2 or TRDD3 (5 bases each). This CDR3 spans 18 amino acids. The V and J ends lost 2 bases and 8 bases respectively, with 33 bases between them. CDR1 is TVYSNPD, CDR2 GDNSRS, per germline (reference sequence). The CDR3 sequence is CAFPAISFRRETGGKLIF. As DNA, the CDR3 is TGTGCCTTTCCAGCCATTTCCTTTCGCCGGGAGACGGGGGGGAAACTCATCTTT.

On this clone itself: TCRdb shows a much larger clone's protein in place of this DNA's translation, and the two differ at residue 10, likely through a read error; the protein shown is translated from the DNA. This chain connects TRDV1 to TRDJ1; 9 bases map to TRDD3. TCRdb carries no J gene annotation; the J gene was assigned here by matching the DNA with germline. Germline lookup yields CDR1 TSWWSYY and CDR2 QGS. Trimming cost V 4 bases and J 0 bases; bases outside gene matches: 24. The CDR3 consists of 22 residues. The CDR3 loop is CALGAPIHRIPYWGKYTDKLIF. CDR3 bases: TGTGCTCTTGGGGCTCCTATCCACCGAATCCCGTACTGGGGGAAGTACACCGATAAACTCATCTTT.

This clone occurred many times. It differs at one base from a far larger clone, so likely a read error. Additional DNA sequences in this sample encode the identical CDR3. This sequence joins TRDV3 and TRDJ1, with D tentatively TRDD2 (7 bases). This CDR3 contains 18 residues. In germline, CDR1 is TVYSNPD, CDR2 GDNSRS (reference sequence). The CDR3 here is CALNFPTWWGAYTDKLIF. The CDR3 DNA reads TGTGCCTTGAATTTTCCTACGTGGTGGGGGGCGTACACCGACAAACTCATCTTT.

This clone came up many times. The protein held in TCRdb is that of a much larger clone and does not match this DNA's translation at residue 9, likely because of a read error; the protein shown is translated from the DNA. The rearrangement uses TRDV1 and TRDJ1; maybe TRDD2 (8 bases). Since TCRdb gives no J gene, matching the DNA to germline was used here to assign it. Germline assignment: CDR1 TSWWSYY and CDR2 QGS. V was cut by 3 bases and J by 4 bases, with 39 bases left in between. This CDR3 is 23 amino acids long. The DNA for the CDR3 is TGTGCTCTTGGGGACACCTTACAGTCTTCCTACGTCCGGGGGATCGTAACTTACGATAAACTCATCTTT. Translation: CALGDTLQSSYVRGIVTYDKLIF.